The 10 T cell receptor beta chains listed next were all sequenced from one sample in a study of cytomegalovirus exposure and HLA in healthy donors. 60 Vbeta and 13 Jbeta primers were used in PCR. Measured with immunoSEQ multiplex PCR; TCRdb has only the in-frame clones, and not every one. The sample holds about 130,000 clones, more than 75% seen once. Sample: PBMCs. The receptors here all came from a female donor in good health and CMV-seronegative.

The J gene is TRBJ1-4, the V gene TRBV6-5, with D possibly matching TRBD1 (5 bases). The germline V and J ends were trimmed by 5 bases and 3 bases, with 13 bases remaining between them. Germline values: CDR1 MNHEY, CDR2 SVGAGI. CDR3 length equals 15 residues. The CDR3, as DNA: TGTGCCAGCAGTGGCCGGGGGGGGGCTAATGAAAAACTGTTTTTT. It codes for CASSGRGGANEKLFF.

The chain links TRBV5-1 to TRBJ2-3; TRBD2 aligns across 13 bases. V lost 6 bases to trimming and J lost 3 bases; unmatched junction nucleotides: 7. The CDR3 runs 16 residues. CDR1 is SGHRS, CDR2 YFSETQ, per germline. This CDR3 is CASTPSTSGRTDTQYF. In DNA, the CDR3 is TGCGCCAGCACCCCCTCGACTAGCGGGAGGACAGATACGCAGTATTTT.

The chain links TRBV28 to TRBJ2-7; TRBD1 agrees at 7 bases. The germline V gene encodes CDR1 MDHEN and CDR2 SYDVKM. V gave up 3 bases and J gave up 7 bases; unmatched junction bases: 6. This CDR3 comprises 13 residues. The CDR3 DNA sequence: TGTGCCAGCAGTTTTCGGGACAGAAGGGAGCAGTACTTC. Protein product: CASSFRDRREQYF.

The V call is TRBV5-1, the J call TRBJ2-1, with a weak D call TRBD1 (6 bases). This CDR3 has 13 amino acids. V lost 2 bases and J lost 7, with 10 bases in between. Germline CDR1 SGHRS, CDR2 YFSETQ. The CDR3 is CASSLPGQNEQFF. The DNA for the CDR3 is TGCGCCAGCAGCTTACCAGGACAGAATGAGCAGTTCTTC.

V and J are TRBV19 and TRBJ1-2, with D hard to call. The V end lost 4 bases, the J end lost 3 bases, and 9 bases lay between the germline ends. Germline values: CDR1 LNHDA, CDR2 SQIVND (reference sequence). The CDR3 loop spans 13 amino acids. DNA of the CDR3: TGTGCCAGTAGTACTTTGTCGGACTATGGCTACACCTTC. Protein sequence: CASSTLSDYGYTF.

This clone has only one observation. The CDR3 is CAWRPISVGRTNTEAFF. DNA for the CDR3: TGTGCCTGGAGGCCAATCTCCGTGGGGCGTACTAACACTGAAGCTTTCTTT. This chain links TRBV30 with TRBJ1-1; D is possibly TRBD1 (5 bases). CDR1 GTSNPN and CDR2 SVGIG come from the germline V gene (reference sequence). This CDR3 is 17 amino acids long. V was shortened by 3 bases and J by 2 bases, with 22 bases between the two germline ends.

This clone was recorded once. The V call is TRBV27, the J call TRBJ2-2; 8 bases agree with TRBD2. This CDR3 region has 17 residues. V trimming: 2 bases; J trimming: 3 bases; junction bases outside the gene matches: 8. Germline CDR1 and CDR2: MNHEY and SMNVEV (reference sequence). CDR3 region: CASSLKWREDHTGELFF. The CDR3 DNA reads as TGTGCCAGCAGTTTAAAATGGCGGGAGGACCACACCGGGGAGCTGTTTTTT.

V gene TRBV11-2 combines with J gene TRBJ2-3; 7 positions agree with TRBD1. Trimming took 5 bases from V and 3 from J; bases not matched to a gene: 8. Germline V gene data show CDR1 as SGHAT and CDR2 as FQNNGV. CDR3 size: 15 residues. CDR3 amino acids: CASSTAGTVTDTQYF. In DNA, the CDR3 is TGTGCCAGCAGCACCGCCGGGACAGTTACAGATACGCAGTATTTT.

The chain carries TRBV2 and TRBJ2-7, with 7 bases matching TRBD2. V lost 2 bases, J lost 0 bases, and 4 bases stayed unmatched. The CDR3 extends over 15 amino acids. CDR1 and CDR2 (germline): SNHLY, FYNNEI. CDR3 loop: CASSEIAGASYEQYF. In DNA, the CDR3 is TGTGCCAGCAGTGAAATTGCGGGAGCCTCCTACGAGCAGTACTTC.

This CDR3 is CASSQTALAGVETQYF. CDR3 bases: TGTGCCAGCAGCCAAACGGCACTAGCGGGAGTGGAGACCCAGTACTTC. The V gene is TRBV4-2, the J gene TRBJ2-5; 11 nucleotides align to TRBD2. Germline trimming cut 2 bases from V and 5 bases from J; bases unmatched to any gene: 7. The germline V gene encodes CDR1 LGHNA and CDR2 YNFKEQ. There are 16 residues in the CDR3.